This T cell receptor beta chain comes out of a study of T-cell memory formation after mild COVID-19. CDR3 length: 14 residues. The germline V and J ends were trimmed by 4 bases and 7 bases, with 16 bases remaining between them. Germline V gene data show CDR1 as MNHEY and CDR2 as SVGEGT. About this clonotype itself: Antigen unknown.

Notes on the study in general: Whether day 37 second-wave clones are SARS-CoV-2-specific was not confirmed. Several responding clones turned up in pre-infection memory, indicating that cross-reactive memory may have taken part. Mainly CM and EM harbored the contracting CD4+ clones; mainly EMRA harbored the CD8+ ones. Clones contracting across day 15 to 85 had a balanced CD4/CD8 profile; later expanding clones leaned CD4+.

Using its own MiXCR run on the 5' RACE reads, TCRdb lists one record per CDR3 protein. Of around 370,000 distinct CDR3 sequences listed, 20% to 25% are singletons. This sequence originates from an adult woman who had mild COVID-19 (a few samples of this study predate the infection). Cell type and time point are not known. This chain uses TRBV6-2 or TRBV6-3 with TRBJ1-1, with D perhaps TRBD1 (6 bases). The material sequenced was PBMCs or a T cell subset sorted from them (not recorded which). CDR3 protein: CASSSPDRSFEAFF. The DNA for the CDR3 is TGTGCCAGCAGTTCCCCGGACAGATCATTTGAAGCTTTCTTT.